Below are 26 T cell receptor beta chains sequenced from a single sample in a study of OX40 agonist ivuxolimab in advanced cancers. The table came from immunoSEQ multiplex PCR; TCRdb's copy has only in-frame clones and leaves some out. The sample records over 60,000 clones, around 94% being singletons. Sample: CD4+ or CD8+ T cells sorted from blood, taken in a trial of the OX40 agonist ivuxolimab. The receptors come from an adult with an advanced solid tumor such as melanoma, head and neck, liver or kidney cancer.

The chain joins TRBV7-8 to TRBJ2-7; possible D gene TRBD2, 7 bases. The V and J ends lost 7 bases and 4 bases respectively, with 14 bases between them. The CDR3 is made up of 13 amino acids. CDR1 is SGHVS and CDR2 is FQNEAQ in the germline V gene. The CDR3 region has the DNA TGTGCCAGCACCATAGGGGGGGGTTACGAGCAGTACTTC. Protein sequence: CASTIGGGYEQYF.

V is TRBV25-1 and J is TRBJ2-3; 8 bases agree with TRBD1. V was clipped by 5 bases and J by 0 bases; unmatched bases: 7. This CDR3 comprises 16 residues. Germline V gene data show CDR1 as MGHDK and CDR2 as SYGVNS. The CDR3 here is CASSLQGGSSTDTQYF. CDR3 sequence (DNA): TGTGCCAGCAGTCTACAGGGGGGTTCTAGCACAGATACGCAGTATTTT.

CDR3 loop: CASSKDLETYF. CDR3 nucleotides: TGTGCCAGCAGCAAGGACCTGGAGACGTACTTC. The chain combines TRBV7-9 with TRBJ2-7; D uncertain. V lost 5 bases and J lost 12, with 14 bases in between. Germline CDR1 reads SEHNR; CDR2 reads FQNEAQ (reference sequence). The CDR3 runs to 11 residues.

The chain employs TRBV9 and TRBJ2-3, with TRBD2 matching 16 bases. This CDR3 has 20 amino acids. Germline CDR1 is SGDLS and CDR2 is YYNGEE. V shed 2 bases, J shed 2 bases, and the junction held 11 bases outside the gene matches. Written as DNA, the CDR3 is TGTGCCAGCAGCGTTAGTCTGGGACTAGCGGGAGGGAGAGACACAGATACGCAGTATTTT. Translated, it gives CASSVSLGLAGGRDTDTQYF.

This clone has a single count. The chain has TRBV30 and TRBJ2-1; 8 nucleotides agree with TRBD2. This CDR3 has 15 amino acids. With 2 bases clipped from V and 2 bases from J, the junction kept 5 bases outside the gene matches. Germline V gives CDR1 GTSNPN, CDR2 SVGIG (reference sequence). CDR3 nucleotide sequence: TGTGCCTGGAGTCCTTTAGCGGGAACCTACAATGAGCAGTTCTTC. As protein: CAWSPLAGTYNEQFF.

The CDR3 coding sequence is TGTGCCAGCAGTTACACAGGGTACGGGTACGAGCAGTACTTC. This codes for CASSYTGYGYEQYF. J is TRBJ2-7 and V is TRBV6-5, with D possibly TRBD1 on 6 matching bases. Germline values: CDR1 MNHEY, CDR2 SVGAGI. This CDR3 has 14 residues. V dropped 2 bases and J dropped 4 bases, with 12 bases sitting between them.

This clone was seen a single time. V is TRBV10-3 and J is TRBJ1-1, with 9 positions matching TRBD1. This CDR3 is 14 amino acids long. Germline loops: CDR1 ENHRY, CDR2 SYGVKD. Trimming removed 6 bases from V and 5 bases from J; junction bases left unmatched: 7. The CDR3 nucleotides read TGTGCCATCAGCCGGACAGGGGCGAATACTGAAGCTTTCTTT. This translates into CAISRTGANTEAFF.

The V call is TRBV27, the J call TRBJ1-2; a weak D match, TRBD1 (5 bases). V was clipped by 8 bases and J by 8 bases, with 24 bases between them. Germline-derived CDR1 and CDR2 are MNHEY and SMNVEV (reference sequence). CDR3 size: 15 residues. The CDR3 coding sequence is TGTGCCAGCGGAAGCCCTATGGCAGGGCAACGGGGCTACACCTTC. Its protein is CASGSPMAGQRGYTF.

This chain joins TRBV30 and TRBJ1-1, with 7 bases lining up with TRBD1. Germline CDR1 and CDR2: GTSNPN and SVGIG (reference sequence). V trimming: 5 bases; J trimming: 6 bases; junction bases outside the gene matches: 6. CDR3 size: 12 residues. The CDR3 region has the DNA TGTGCCTGGTCAGGGGGAAGAGCTGAAGCTTTCTTT. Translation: CAWSGGRAEAFF.

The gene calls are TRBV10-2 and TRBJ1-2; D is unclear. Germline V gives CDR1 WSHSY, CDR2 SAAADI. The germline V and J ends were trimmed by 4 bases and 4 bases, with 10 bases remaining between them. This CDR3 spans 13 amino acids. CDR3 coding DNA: TGCGCCAGCAGTGTGAGGGCTACCTATGGCTACACCTTC. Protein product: CASSVRATYGYTF.

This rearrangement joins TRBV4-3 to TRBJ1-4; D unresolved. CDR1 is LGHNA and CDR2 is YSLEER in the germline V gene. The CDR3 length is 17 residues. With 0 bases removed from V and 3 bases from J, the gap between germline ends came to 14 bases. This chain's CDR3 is CASSQERDLRANEKLFF. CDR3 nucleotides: TGCGCCAGCAGCCAAGAAAGGGATCTCCGGGCTAATGAAAAACTGTTTTTT.

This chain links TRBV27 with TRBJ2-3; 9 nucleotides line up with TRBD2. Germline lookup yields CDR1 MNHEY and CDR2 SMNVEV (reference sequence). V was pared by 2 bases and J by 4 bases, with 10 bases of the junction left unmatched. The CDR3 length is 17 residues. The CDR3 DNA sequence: TGTGCCAGCAGTTTAGTCGCGGCGGGAGGGCACGCAGATACGCAGTATTTT. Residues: CASSLVAAGGHADTQYF.

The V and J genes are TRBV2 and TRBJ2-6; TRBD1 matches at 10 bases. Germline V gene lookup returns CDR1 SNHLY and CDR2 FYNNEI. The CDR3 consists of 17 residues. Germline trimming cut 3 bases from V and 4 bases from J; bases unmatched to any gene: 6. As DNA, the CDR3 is TGTGCCAGCAGTGATCCGGGACAGGGGTCCGGGGCCAACGTCCTGACTTTC. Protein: CASSDPGQGSGANVLTF.

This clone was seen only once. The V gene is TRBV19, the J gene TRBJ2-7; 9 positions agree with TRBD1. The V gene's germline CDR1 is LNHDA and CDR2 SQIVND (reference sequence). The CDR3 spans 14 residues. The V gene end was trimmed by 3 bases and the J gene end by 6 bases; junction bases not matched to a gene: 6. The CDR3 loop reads CASSMGTGQGEQYF. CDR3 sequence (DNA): TGTGCCAGTAGTATGGGGACAGGGCAGGGCGAGCAGTACTTC.

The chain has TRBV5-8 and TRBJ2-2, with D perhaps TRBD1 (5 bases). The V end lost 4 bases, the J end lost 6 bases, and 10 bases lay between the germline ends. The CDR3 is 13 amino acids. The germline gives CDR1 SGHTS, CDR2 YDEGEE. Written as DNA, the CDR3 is TGTGCCAGCAGCCTGCAGGGATCCGGGGAGCTGTTTTTT. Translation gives CASSLQGSGELFF.

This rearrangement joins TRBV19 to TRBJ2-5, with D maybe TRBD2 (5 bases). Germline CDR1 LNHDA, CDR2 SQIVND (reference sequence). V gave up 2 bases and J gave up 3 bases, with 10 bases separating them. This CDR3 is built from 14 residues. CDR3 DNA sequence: TGTGCCAGTAGTATATTCGGACTGAAAGAGACCCAGTACTTC. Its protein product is CASSIFGLKETQYF.

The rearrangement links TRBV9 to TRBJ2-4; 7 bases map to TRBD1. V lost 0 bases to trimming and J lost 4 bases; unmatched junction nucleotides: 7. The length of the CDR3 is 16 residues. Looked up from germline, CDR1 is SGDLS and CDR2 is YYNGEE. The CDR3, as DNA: TGTGCCAGCAGCGTAGGGGTAGGGACAGCTAAAAACATTCAGTACTTC. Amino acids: CASSVGVGTAKNIQYF.

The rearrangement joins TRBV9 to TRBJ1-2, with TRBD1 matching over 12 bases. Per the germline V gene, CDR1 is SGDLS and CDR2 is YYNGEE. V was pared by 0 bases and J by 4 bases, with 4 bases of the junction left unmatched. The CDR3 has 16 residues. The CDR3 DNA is TGTGCCAGCAGCGTAGAGGGACAGGGGGCGGGCTATGGCTACACCTTC. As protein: CASSVEGQGAGYGYTF.

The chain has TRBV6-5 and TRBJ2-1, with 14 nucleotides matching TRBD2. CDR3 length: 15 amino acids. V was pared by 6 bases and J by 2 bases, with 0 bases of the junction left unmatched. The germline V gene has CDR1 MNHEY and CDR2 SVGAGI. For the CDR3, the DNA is TGTGCCAGCAGGACTAGCGGGAGGGCCTACAATGAGCAGTTCTTC. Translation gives CASRTSGRAYNEQFF.

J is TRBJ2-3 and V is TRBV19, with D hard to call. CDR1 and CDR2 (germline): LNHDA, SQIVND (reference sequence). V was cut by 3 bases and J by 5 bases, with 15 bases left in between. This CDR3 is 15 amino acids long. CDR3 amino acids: CASSIEANIGDTQYF. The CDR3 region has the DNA TGTGCCAGTAGTATTGAGGCCAATATAGGAGATACGCAGTATTTT.

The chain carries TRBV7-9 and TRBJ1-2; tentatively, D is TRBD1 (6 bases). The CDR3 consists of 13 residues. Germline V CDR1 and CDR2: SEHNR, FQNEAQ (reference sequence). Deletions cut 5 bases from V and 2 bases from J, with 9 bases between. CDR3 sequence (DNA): TGTGCCAGCAGCCGGGACACCAACTATGGCTACACCTTC. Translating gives CASSRDTNYGYTF.

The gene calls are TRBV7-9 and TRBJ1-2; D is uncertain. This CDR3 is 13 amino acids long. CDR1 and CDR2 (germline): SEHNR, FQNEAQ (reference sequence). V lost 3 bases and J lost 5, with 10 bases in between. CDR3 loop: CASSLPDGYGYTF. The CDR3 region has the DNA TGTGCCAGCAGCTTGCCCGACGGGTATGGCTACACCTTC.

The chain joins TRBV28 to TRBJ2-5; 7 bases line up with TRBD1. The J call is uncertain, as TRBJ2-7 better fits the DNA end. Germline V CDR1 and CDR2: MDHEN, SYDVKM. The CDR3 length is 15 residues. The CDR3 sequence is CASRAPPGTVYEQYF. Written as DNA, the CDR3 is TGTGCCAGCAGGGCCCCCCCGGGGACAGTATACGAGCAGTACTTC.

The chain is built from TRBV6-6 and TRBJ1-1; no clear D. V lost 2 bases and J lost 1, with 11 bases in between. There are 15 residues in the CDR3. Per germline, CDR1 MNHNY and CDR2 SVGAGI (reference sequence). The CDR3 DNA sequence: TGTGCCAGCAGTTACCCCGTCCCGGAGAACACTGAAGCTTTCTTT. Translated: CASSYPVPENTEAFF.

The CDR3 DNA sequence: TGTGCCAGCAGTGAAGCCGCCCGGCCCCTCGGGGGGCTCGGAGCTTTCTTT. It codes for CASSEAARPLGGLGAFF. This sequence joins TRBV6-1 and TRBJ1-1; TRBD1 might be the D (6 bases). The CDR3 totals 17 residues. Looked up from germline, CDR1 is MNHNS and CDR2 is SASEGT. The ends were cut back, 0 bases at V and 10 bases at J, with 24 bases in the middle.

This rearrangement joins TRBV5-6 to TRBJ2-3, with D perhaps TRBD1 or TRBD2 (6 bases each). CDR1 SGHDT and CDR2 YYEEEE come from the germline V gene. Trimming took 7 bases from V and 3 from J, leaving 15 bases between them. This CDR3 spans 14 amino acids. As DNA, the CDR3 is TGTGCCAGCTTCCCGGGGGCCTTTACAGATACGCAGTATTTT. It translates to CASFPGAFTDTQYF.